The TCR beta chain under discussion was sequenced for a study of regulatory T cells in long-lasting Graves disease. Germline CDR1 KGHSH, CDR2 LQKENI. CDR3 size: 16 residues. Trimming cost V 8 bases and J 0 bases; bases outside gene matches: 12. Time point: newly diagnosed GD, antithyroid drugs for less than 3 months. RNA isolated from PBMCs was used to make the TCR library. Combining iRepertoire HTBI primers with Arm-PCR of CDR3 regions, the authors built TCR beta libraries. TCRdb ran MiXCR on the multiplex PCR reads and lists one entry per CDR3 protein. This table has 440,000 or so distinct CDR3 sequences, around 17% appearing once. This clonotype was counted ten times or more. These data are also associated with another study on T cells in Graves' hyperthyroidism and ophthalmopathy.

The origin of this receptor is a woman in her thirties with Graves disease. The rearrangement links TRBV18 to TRBJ1-1; 7 bases fit TRBD1. The material sequenced was peripheral blood mononuclear cells (PBMCs), taken at new diagnosis, from a patient treated with antithyroid drugs. The CDR3 sequence: CASTDRARGLNTEAFF. The CDR3 nucleotides are TGTGCCAGCACTGACAGGGCGAGAGGTTTGAACACTGAAGCTTTCTTT.